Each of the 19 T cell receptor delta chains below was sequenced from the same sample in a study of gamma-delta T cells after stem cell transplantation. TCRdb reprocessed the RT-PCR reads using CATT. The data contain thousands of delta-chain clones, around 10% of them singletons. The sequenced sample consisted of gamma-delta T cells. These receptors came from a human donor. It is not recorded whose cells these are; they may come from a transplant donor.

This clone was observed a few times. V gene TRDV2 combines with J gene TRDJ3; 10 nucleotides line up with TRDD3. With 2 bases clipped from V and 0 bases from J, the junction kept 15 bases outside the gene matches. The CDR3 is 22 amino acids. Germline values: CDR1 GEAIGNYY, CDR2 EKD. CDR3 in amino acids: CACDRPSPVLGDHSWDTRQMFF. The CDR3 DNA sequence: TGTGCCTGTGACAGGCCTTCTCCCGTACTGGGGGATCACTCCTGGGACACCCGACAGATGTTTTTC.

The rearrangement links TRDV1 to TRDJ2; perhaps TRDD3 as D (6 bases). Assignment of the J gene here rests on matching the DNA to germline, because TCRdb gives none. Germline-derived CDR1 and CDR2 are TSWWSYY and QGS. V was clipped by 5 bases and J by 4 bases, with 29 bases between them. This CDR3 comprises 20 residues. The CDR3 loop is CALGSDNLVSPRGTTAQLFF. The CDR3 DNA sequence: TGTGCTCTTGGGTCCGATAACCTAGTAAGCCCCCGGGGGACGACAGCACAACTCTTCTTT.

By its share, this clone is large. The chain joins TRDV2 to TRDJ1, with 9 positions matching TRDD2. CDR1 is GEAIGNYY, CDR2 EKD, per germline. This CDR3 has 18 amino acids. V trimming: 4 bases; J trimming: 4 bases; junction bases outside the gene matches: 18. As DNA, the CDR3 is TGTGCCTGTGATTCCTTCCTACGGTGGGGTACCTTGGGCGATAAACTCATCTTT. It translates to CACDSFLRWGTLGDKLIF.

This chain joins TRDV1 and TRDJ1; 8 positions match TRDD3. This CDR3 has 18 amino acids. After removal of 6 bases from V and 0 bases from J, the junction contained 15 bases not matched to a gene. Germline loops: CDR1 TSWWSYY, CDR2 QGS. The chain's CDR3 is CALGSGLGGSLYTDKLIF. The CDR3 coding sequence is TGTGCTCTTGGCAGCGGCCTTGGGGGATCCCTATACACCGATAAACTCATCTTT.

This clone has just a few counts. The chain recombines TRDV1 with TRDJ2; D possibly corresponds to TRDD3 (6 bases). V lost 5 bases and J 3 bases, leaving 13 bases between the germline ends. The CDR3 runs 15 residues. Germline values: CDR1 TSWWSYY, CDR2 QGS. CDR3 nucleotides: TGTGCTCTTGGGTCCTCGTGGGGGGTGACAGCACAACTCTTCTTT. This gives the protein CALGSSWGVTAQLFF.

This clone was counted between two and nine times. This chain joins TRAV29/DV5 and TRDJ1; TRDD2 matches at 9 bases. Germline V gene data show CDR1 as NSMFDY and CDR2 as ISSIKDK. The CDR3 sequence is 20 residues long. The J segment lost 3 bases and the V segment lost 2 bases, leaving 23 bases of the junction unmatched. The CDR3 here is CAARDLPTSGGPGEPDKLIF. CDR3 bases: TGTGCAGCAAGGGACCTTCCTACGTCTGGGGGGCCCGGGGAACCCGATAAACTCATCTTT.

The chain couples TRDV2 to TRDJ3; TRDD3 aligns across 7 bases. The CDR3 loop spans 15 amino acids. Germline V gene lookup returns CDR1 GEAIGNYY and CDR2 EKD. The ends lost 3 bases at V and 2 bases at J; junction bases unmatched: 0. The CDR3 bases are TGTGCCTGTGACTGGGGGACCTGGGACACCCGACAGATGTTTTTC. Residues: CACDWGTWDTRQMFF.

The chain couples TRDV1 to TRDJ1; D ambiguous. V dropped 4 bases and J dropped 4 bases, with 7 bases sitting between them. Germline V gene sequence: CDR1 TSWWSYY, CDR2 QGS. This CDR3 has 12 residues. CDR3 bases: TGTGCTCTTGGGGGGCTTGACGATAAACTCATCTTT. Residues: CALGGLDDKLIF.

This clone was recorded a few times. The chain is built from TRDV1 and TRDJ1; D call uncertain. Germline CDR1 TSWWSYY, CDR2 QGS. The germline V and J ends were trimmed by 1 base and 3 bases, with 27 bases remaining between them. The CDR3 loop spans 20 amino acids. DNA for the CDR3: TGTGCTCTTGGGGAACCGGCCTCGTCCCCGGGTCCCCTTAGGGCCGATAAACTCATCTTT. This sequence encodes CALGEPASSPGPLRADKLIF.

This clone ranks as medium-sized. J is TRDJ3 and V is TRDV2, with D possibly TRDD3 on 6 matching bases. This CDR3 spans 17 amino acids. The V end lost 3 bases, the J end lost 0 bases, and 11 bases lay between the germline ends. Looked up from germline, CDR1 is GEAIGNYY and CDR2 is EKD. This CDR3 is CACDSDTGSWDTRQMFF. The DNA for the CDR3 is TGTGCCTGTGACTCGGATACAGGCTCCTGGGACACCCGACAGATGTTTTTC.

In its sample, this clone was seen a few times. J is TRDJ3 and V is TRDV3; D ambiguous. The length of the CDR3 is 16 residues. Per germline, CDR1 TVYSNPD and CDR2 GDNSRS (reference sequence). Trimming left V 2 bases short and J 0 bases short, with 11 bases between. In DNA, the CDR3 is TGTGCCTTTCCGGTGGACACCTCCTGGGACACCCGACAGATGTTTTTC. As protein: CAFPVDTSWDTRQMFF.

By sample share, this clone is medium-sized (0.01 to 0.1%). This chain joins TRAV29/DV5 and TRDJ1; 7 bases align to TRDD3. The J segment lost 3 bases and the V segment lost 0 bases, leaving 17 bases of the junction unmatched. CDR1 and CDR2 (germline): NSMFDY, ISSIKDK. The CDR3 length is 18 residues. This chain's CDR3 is CAASAGVLLGYGPDKLIF. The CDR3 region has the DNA TGTGCAGCAAGCGCGGGGGTCCTCCTCGGATACGGTCCCGATAAACTCATCTTT.

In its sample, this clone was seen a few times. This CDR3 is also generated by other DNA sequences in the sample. The CDR3 DNA is TGTGCTCTTGGGGGACTCCGTACTGGGGGAGGCACCGATAAACTCATCTTT. Amino acids: CALGGLRTGGGTDKLIF. The rearrangement joins TRDV1 to TRDJ1, with 9 bases aligning to TRDD3. Germline CDR1 is TSWWSYY and CDR2 is QGS. V dropped 4 bases and J dropped 1; count of bases not matched to a gene: 10. This CDR3 is built from 17 residues.

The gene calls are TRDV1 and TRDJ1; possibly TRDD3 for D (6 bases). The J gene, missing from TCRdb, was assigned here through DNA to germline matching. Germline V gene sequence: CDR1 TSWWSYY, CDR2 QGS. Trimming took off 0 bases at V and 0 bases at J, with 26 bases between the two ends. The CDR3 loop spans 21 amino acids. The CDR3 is CALGELSRQWRGTKYTDKLIF. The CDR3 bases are TGTGCTCTTGGGGAACTATCTCGCCAATGGCGGGGGACGAAGTACACCGATAAACTCATCTTT.

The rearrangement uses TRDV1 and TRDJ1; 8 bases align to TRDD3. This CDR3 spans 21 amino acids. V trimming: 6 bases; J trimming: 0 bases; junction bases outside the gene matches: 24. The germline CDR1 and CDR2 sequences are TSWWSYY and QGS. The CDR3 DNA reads TGTGCTCTTGGTCCTCCTACGTTGCGTGTGGGGGATTTAAGGTACACCGATAAACTCATCTTT. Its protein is CALGPPTLRVGDLRYTDKLIF.

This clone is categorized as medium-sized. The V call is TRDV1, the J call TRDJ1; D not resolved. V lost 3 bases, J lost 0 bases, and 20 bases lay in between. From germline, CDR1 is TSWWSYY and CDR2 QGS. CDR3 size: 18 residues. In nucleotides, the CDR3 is TGTGCTCTTGGGGAGCTCTGTCATGAGGGACCCTACACCGATAAACTCATCTTT. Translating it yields CALGELCHEGPYTDKLIF.

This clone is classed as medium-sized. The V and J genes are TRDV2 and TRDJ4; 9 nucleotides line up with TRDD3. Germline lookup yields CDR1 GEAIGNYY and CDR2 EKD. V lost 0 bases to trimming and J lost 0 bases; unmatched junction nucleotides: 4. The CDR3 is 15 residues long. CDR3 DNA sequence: TGTGCCTGTGACACCGGTGGGGATACGGCCAGACCCCTGATCTTT. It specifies CACDTGGDTARPLIF.

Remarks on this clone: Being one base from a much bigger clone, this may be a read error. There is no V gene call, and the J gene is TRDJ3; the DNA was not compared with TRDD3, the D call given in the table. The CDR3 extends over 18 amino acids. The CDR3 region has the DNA TGTGCCTGTGACACTGGGGGATACGCGGTCTGGGACACCCGACAGATGTTTTTC. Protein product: CACDTGGYAVWDTRQMFF.

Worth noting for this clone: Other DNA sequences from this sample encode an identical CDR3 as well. The CDR3 DNA sequence: TGTGCCTGTGATACTGGGGGATCCTCCTGGGACACCCGACAGATGTTTTTC. This sequence encodes CACDTGGSSWDTRQMFF. V usage is TRDV2 and J usage is TRDJ3, with 10 bases matching TRDD3. This CDR3 is 17 amino acids long. J gave up 0 bases and V 4 bases, and 2 bases lay outside the gene matches. Germline CDR1 is GEAIGNYY and CDR2 is EKD.